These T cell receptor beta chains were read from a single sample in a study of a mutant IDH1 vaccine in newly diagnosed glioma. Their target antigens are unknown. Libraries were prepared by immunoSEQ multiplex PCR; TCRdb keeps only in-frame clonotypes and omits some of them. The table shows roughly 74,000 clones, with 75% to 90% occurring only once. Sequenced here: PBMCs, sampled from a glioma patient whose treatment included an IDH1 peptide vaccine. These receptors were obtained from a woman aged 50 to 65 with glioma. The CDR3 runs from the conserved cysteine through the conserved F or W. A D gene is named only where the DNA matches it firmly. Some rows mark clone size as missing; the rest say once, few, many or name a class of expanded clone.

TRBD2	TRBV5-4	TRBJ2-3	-	TGTGCCAGCAGCTTAGGACTAGCGGGAAGCACAGATACGCAGTATTTT	CASSLGLAGSTDTQYF
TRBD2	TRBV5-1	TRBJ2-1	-	TGCGCCAGCTCCCCCCGAGCGGGAGTAGGCTACAATGAGCAGTTCTTC	CASSPRAGVGYNEQFF
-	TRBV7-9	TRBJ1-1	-	TGTGCCAGCAGCTTCGAGTCCCCGAACACTGAAGCTTTCTTT	CASSFESPNTEAFF
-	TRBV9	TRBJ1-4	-	TGTGCCAGCAGCGTATCCCATGGGGGTGAAAAACTGTTTTTT	CASSVSHGGEKLFF
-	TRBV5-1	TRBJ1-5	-	TGCGCCAGCAGCCCGGGAGGCGGGGTTAGCAATCAGCCCCAGCATTTT	CASSPGGGVSNQPQHF
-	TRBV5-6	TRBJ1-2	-	TGTGCCAGCAGCCTAGGACGGAACTATGGCTACACCTTC	CASSLGRNYGYTF
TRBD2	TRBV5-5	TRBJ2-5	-	TGTGCCAGCACCCGGGGGCAGCGGGAGGCCCTGGAGACCCAGTACTTC	CASTRGQREALETQYF
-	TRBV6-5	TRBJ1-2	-	TGTGCCAGCAGTTACGACGGAACTATGGCTAGGATCTTC	CASSYDGTMARIF
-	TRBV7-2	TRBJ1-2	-	TGTGCCAGCAGCCCCTGGGGGGCCAGGGGCTACACCTTC	CASSPWGARGYTF
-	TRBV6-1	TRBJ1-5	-	TGTGCCAGCAGTGTGGGACGGGATCAGCCCCAGCATTTT	CASSVGRDQPQHF
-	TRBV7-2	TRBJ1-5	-	TGTGCCAGCAGCTTAGCGGACAGCGATCAGCCCCAGCATTTT	CASSLADSDQPQHF
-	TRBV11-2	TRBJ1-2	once	TGTGCCAGCAGCTCTAGCCCGGGGAATGGCTACACCTTC	CASSSSPGNGYTF
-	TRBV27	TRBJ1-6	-	TGTGCCAGCAGTTTAGAGGCACGGCCGAATTCACCCCTCCACTTT	CASSLEARPNSPLHF
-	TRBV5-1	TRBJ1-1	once	TGCGCCAGCAGCCCGGACAGTAACACTGAAGCTTTCTTT	CASSPDSNTEAFF
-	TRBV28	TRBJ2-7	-	TGTGCCAGCAGTTTCCCGGGACACCTATACGAGCAGTACTTC	CASSFPGHLYEQYF
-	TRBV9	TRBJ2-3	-	TGTGCCAGCAGCCCCCGGGCCACTAGCCCAGATACGCAGTATTTT	CASSPRATSPDTQYF
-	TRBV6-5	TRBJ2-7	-	TGTGCCAGCAGTTACTCGAGGACACCCTACGAGCAGTACTTC	CASSYSRTPYEQYF
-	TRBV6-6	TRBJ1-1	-	TGTGCCAGCAGTTACTCGACCAGAGTGAACACTGAAGCTTTCTTT	CASSYSTRVNTEAFF
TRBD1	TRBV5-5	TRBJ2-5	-	TGTGCCAGCAGGTACAGGGGAGAGGAGACCCAGTACTTC	CASRYRGEETQYF
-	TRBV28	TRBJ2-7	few	TGTGCCAGCAGTTTATGGGGGGTCAGGCCGACCTACGAGCAGTACTTC	CASSLWGVRPTYEQYF
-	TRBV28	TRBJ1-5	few	TGTGCCAGCAAGCTAGGGTATGGGAATCAGCCCCAGCATTTT	CASKLGYGNQPQHF
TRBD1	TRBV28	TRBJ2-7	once	TGTGCCAGCAGCGAAGGGGACAGGCCAAACTACGAGCAGTACTTC	CASSEGDRPNYEQYF
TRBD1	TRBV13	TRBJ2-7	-	TGTGCCAGCAGCTTAAGGACAGGGGGTAGCCATCACGAGCAGTACTTC	CASSLRTGGSHHEQYF
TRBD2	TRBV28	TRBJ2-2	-	TGTGCCAGCAGTTTCCCTAGCGGGAGGGGGGACACCGGGGAGCTGTTTTTT	CASSFPSGRGDTGELFF
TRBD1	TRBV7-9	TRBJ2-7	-	TGTGCCAGCAGCGGTGGGACAGGGACCTACGAGCAGTACTTC	CASSGGTGTYEQYF
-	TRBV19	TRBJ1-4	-	TGTGCCAGCAGGCTGGATTCAGGGGCAACTAATGAAAAACTGTTTTTT	CASRLDSGATNEKLFF
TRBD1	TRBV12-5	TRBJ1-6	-	TGTGCTAGTTCACCCCGGGACAGGAGGGATTCACCCCTCCACTTT	CASSPRDRRDSPLHF
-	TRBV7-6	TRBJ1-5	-	TGTGCCAGCAGCCAAACGGGTTATAGCAATCAGCCCCAGCATTTT	CASSQTGYSNQPQHF